The sample holds a few counts of the clone carrying this T cell receptor beta chain. Its specificity is unknown. V gave up 1 base and J gave up 6 bases, with 12 bases separating them. The CDR3 covers 14 residues. The V gene's germline CDR1 is LGHNA and CDR2 YSLEER. The data originate from a study of graft-versus-host responses after intestinal transplantation. Overall study: Grafts were multivisceral, liver-intestinal, or isolated intestinal. Each recipient received anti-thymocyte globulin induction, then tacrolimus and steroids for about 3 years. Points from the study as a whole: There were GvH clones found in recipient marrow, and some of them appeared first in ileum or blood. Early post-transplant HvG declines were associated with peak circulating GvH clone levels.

Assay used: immunoSEQ multiplex PCR; TCRdb lists only in-frame clones, some missing. The table includes some 31,000 clones, 93% detected once. The material was PBMCs, obtained 66 days after intestinal transplant. The chain combines TRBV4-3 with TRBJ2-5; D is perhaps TRBD1 (6 bases). The TCR originated in a human patient who received an intestinal transplant, so some T cells may come from the graft donor. The CDR3 loop is CASSQGTEGKTQYF. In DNA form, the CDR3 reads TGCGCCAGCAGCCAAGGGACAGAGGGAAAGACCCAGTACTTC.